This paragraph reports one T cell receptor beta chain. Only in-frame clones appear in the TCRdb table, and some are missing; sequencing was by immunoSEQ multiplex PCR. The data hold about 36,000 clones, with roughly 85% observed a single time. This sample was taken from a study of pediatric ulcerative colitis. V lost 2 bases to trimming and J lost 7 bases, with 12 bases between them. This CDR3 contains 14 residues. Per the germline V gene, CDR1 is LGHNA and CDR2 is YSLEER. This clonotype was sampled from a girl aged 10 to 17 with moderate ulcerative colitis. The specimen was blood. This sequence joins TRBV4-3 and TRBJ1-5; maybe TRBD1 (5 bases). CDR3 coding DNA: TGCGCCAGCAGCCAATTCGGGGGGGGACAGCCCCAGCATTTT. This encodes CASSQFGGGQPQHF.